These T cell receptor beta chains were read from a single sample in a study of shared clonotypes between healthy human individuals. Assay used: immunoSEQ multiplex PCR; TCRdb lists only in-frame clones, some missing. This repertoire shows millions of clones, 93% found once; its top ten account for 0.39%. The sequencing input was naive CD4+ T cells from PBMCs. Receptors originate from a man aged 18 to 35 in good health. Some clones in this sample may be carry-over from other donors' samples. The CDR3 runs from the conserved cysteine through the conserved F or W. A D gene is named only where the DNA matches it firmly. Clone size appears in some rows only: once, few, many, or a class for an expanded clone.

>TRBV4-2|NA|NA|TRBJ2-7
CASSPLGQQIAGEQYF
TGTGCCAGCAGCCCACTCGGCCAACAGATCGCCGGGGAGCAGTACTTC
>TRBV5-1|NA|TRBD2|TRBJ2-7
CASSWGSGSSYEQYF
TGCGCCAGCAGCTGGGGGAGCGGGAGCTCCTACGAGCAGTACTTC
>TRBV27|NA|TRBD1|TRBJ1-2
CASSLFRDSNYGYTF
TGTGCCAGCAGTTTATTTCGGGACAGTAACTATGGCTACACCTTC
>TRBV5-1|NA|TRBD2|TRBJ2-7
CASATGGTYEQYF
TGCGCCAGCGCCACGGGAGGTACCTACGAGCAGTACTTC
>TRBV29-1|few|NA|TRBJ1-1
CSVGMLQMNTEAFF
TGCAGCGTTGGAATGTTACAGATGAACACTGAAGCTTTCTTT
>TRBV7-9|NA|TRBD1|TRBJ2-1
CASSRGQGAANEQFF
TGTGCCAGCAGTCGAGGACAGGGGGCCGCTAATGAGCAGTTCTTC
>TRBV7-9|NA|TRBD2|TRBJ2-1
CASSTRLISGRAGEYEQFF
TGTGCCAGCAGTACCCGTCTCATTAGCGGGAGGGCGGGGGAGTACGAGCAGTTCTTC
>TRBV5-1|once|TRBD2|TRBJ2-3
CASSLLTSGDTQYF
TGCGCCAGCAGCTTGCTGACTAGCGGTGATACGCAGTATTTT
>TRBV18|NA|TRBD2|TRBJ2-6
CASSGTGGTAIESVLTF
TGTGCCAGCTCAGGAACGGGGGGGACGGCTATTGAGTCCGTCCTGACTTTC
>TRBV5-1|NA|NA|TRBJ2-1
CASSLSPATRGEQFF
TGCGCCAGCAGCTTGTCCCCGGCGACTAGAGGTGAGCAGTTCTTC
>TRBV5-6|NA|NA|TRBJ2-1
CASSFGGRSSYNEQFF
TGTGCCAGCAGCTTCGGTGGGAGGAGCTCCTACAATGAGCAGTTCTTC
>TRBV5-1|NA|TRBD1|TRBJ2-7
CASSPQGQGAYEQYF
TGCGCCAGCAGCCCCCAAGGACAGGGGGCCTACGAGCAGTACTTC
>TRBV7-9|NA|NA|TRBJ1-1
CASSPGSAANTEAFF
TGTGCCAGCAGCCCCGGGTCTGCGGCGAACACTGAAGCTTTCTTT
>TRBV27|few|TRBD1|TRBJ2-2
CATLPGGYTGELFF
TGTGCCACCCTTCCAGGGGGCTACACCGGGGAGCTGTTTTTT